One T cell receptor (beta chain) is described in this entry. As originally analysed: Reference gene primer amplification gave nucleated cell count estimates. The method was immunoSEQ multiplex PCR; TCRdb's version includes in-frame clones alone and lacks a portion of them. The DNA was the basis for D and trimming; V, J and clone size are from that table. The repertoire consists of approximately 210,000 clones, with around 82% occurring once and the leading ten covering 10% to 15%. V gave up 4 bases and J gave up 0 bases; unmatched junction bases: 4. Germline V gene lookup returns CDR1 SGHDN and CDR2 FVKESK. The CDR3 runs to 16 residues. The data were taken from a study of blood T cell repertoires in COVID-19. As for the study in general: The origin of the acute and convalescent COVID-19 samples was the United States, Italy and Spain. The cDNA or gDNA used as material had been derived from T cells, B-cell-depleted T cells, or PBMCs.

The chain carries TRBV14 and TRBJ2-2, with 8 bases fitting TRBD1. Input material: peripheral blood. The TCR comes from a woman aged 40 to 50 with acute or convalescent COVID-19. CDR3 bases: TGTGCCAGCAGCCTCCGGACAGGGACGAACACCGGGGAGCTGTTTTTT. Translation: CASSLRTGTNTGELFF.